The next 26 T cell receptor beta chains were all read from a single sample in a study of blood T cells in healthy people across ages. Next came a second PCR, run for about 6 to 12 cycles, which used a sample-barcoded 5' primer along with a J-beta primer mix. TCRdb redid the calling of the 5' RACE reads with MiXCR, one entry per CDR3 protein. The sample includes more than 800,000 distinct CDR3 sequences, around 28% of them seen just once. What was sequenced was blood. The source is a woman older than 75 in good health.

About this clonotype itself: This clone may be a read error of a much larger clone one base away. The chain couples TRBV18 to TRBJ1-1; unclear D gene. V lost 1 base and J 7 bases, leaving 13 bases between the germline ends. Germline CDR1 and CDR2: KGHSH and LQKENI. The CDR3 runs to 14 residues. In nucleotides, the CDR3 is TGTGCCAGCTCACCACGCCCTGGGTTCCTTGAAGCTTTCTTT. Amino acids: CASSPRPGFLEAFF.

Many counts were recorded for this clonotype. The chain recombines TRBV9 with TRBJ2-3; unclear D gene. Looked up from germline, CDR1 is SGDLS and CDR2 is YYNGEE. Trimming took 2 bases from V and 5 from J, leaving 18 bases between them. This CDR3 spans 16 amino acids. The CDR3 is CASSVRRDLKRDTQYF. The CDR3 DNA reads as TGTGCCAGCAGCGTTCGACGAGATTTGAAACGAGATACGCAGTATTTT.

About this clonotype: Being one base from a much bigger clone, this may be a read error. The chain couples TRBV20-1 to TRBJ2-5; 7 positions match TRBD1. With 5 bases clipped from V and 11 bases from J, the junction kept 20 bases outside the gene matches. The CDR3 sequence is 15 residues long. CDR1 is DFQATT, CDR2 SNEGSKA, per germline (reference sequence). The CDR3 DNA reads TGCAGTGCTTCTCCCGGGACAGAGCCTTACAATGAGCAGTACTTC. Its translation: CSASPGTEPYNEQYF.

This chain connects TRBV5-1 to TRBJ2-5; 7 bases map to TRBD2. Germline values: CDR1 SGHRS, CDR2 YFSETQ. There are 16 residues in the CDR3. With V trimmed by 5 bases and J by 5 bases, 15 bases remained unmatched. The CDR3 spells CASRVSGVPMTETQYF. In DNA form, the CDR3 reads TGCGCCAGCAGGGTCAGCGGGGTACCGATGACGGAGACCCAGTACTTC.

Many counts were recorded for this clonotype. The CDR3 spells CASSLGAGSFF. CDR3 nucleotide sequence: TGTGCCAGCAGTTTAGGAGCGGGGTCGTTCTTC. The J gene is TRBJ2-1, the V gene TRBV12-3 or TRBV12-4; 7 positions match TRBD2. J was trimmed by 15 bases and V by 1 base; bases with no gene match: 3. CDR3 size: 11 residues.

The V and J genes are TRBV20-1 and TRBJ2-7; 11 nucleotides line up with TRBD2. The CDR3 runs 15 residues. V trimming: 5 bases; J trimming: 2 bases; junction bases outside the gene matches: 8. Germline V lookup: CDR1 DFQATT, CDR2 SNEGSKA (reference sequence). The CDR3 DNA sequence: TGCAGTGCTGCCCTAGCGGGAGGCCCCCCCTACGAGCAGTACTTC. Translating gives CSAALAGGPPYEQYF.

At least ten counts were recorded for this clonotype. The chain carries TRBV12-3 or TRBV12-4 and TRBJ2-1; 15 nucleotides line up with TRBD2. The CDR3 is 16 residues long. V lost 6 bases and J lost 9; bases outside the gene matches: 9. CDR3 nucleotide sequence: TGTGCCAGCAGACTTTCAGGACTAGCGGGGGGGACTGAGCAGTTCTTC. It is translated as CASRLSGLAGGTEQFF.

This clonotype was recorded at least ten times. The V gene is TRBV4-1, the J gene TRBJ2-5; D perhaps matches TRBD2 (7 bases). CDR1 is MGHRA, CDR2 YSYEKL, per germline. The V end was cut by 1 base, the J end by 4 bases, with 16 bases between. This CDR3 has 16 amino acids. The CDR3 reads CASSQVRGGAGETQYF. DNA for the CDR3: TGCGCCAGCAGCCAAGTCCGAGGGGGGGCCGGAGAGACCCAGTACTTC.

This clonotype was counted a single time. The junction and the germline gene differ at one end; a read error may be behind it. This chain connects TRBV12-3 or TRBV12-4 to TRBJ2-1, with 11 bases lining up with TRBD2. Judging by the DNA end, TRBJ2-7 fits better; the J call may be wrong. CDR3 length equals 17 residues. The chain's CDR3 is CTSRPPSGGFSYNEQYF. Here the CDR3 DNA reads TGTACCAGCAGACCGCCTAGCGGGGGGTTTTCCTACAATGAGCAGTACTTC.

This chain links TRBV5-6 with TRBJ2-3; 9 bases are a match to TRBD1. The CDR3 runs to 14 residues. The V segment lost 7 bases and the J segment 6 bases; nucleotides outside the gene matches: 9. Per the germline V gene, CDR1 is SGHDT and CDR2 is YYEEEE. The CDR3 protein is CASSPDRGRDTQYF. The CDR3 bases are TGTGCCAGCTCCCCAGACAGGGGGAGGGATACGCAGTATTTT.

This clonotype appeared once. This may be a read error: a much more frequent sequence differs by one nucleotide. No conserved phenylalanine or tryptophan is present at the end of the CDR3, so a read error is the likely explanation. This chain uses TRBV7-2 with TRBJ2-7, with D uncertain. Trimming took off 6 bases at V and 5 bases at J, with 11 bases between the two ends. Germline CDR1 and CDR2: SGHTA and FQGNSA. This CDR3 region has 12 residues. As DNA, the CDR3 is TGTGCCAGCAGTCTAACAGTAAACGAGCAGTACTGC. Protein: CASSLTVNEQYC.

Ten or more counts support this clonotype. The rearrangement uses TRBV6-1 and TRBJ2-6; tentatively, D is TRBD2 (5 bases). Trimming removed 6 bases from V and 2 bases from J, with 11 bases in between. CDR3 length: 15 residues. The germline V gene has CDR1 MNHNS and CDR2 SASEGT. CDR3 coding DNA: TGTGCCAGCAGGATAGGGAGCACTGGGGCCAACGTCCTGACTTTC. Translated: CASRIGSTGANVLTF.

This clonotype was detected only a few times. The chain employs TRBV12-3 or TRBV12-4 and TRBJ2-3; 7 bases match TRBD2. V lost 2 bases and J lost 12; bases outside the gene matches: 14. The CDR3 is made up of 15 amino acids. The CDR3 DNA follows: TGTGCCAGCAGTTTAAGCGGGGTGAGCACAGATGTACAGTATTTT. Residues: CASSLSGVSTDVQYF.

This clonotype was seen a handful of times. The J gene is TRBJ1-1, the V gene TRBV9; TRBD1 might be the D (5 bases). This CDR3 has 14 residues. The V gene lost 0 bases and the J gene lost 4 bases, with 10 bases spanning the gap. CDR1 is SGDLS, CDR2 YYNGEE, per germline. The CDR3 region has the DNA TGTGCCAGCAGCGTAGCCGGGGGACCCACTGAAGCTTTCTTT. It codes for CASSVAGGPTEAFF.

This clonotype showed up just once. The chain has TRBV10-3 and TRBJ2-1; a possible D gene is TRBD1 (5 bases). The V end lost 8 bases, the J end lost 7 bases, and 18 bases lay between the germline ends. This CDR3 region has 14 residues. The germline CDR1 and CDR2 sequences are ENHRY and SYGVKD. In DNA, the CDR3 is TGTGCCATCGGTCAGCCCGCGGCAGGGAATGAGCAGTTCTTC. This codes for CAIGQPAAGNEQFF.

A few counts support this clonotype. The V gene is TRBV27, the J gene TRBJ1-4; no clear D. Germline assignment: CDR1 MNHEY and CDR2 SMNVEV (reference sequence). The ends were cut back, 5 bases at V and 5 bases at J, with 9 bases in the middle. This CDR3 has 13 residues. CDR3 DNA: TGTGCCAGCAGTCCATACAAGAATGAAAAACTGTTTTTT. As protein: CASSPYKNEKLFF. Using reference TRBV27 and TRBJ1-4 for the parts outside the CDR3, the full variable domain is EAQVTQNPRYLITVTGKKLTVTCSQNMNHEYMSWYRQDPGLGLRQIYYSMNVEVTDKGDVPEGYKVSRKEKRNFPLILESPSPNQTSLYFCASSPYKNEKLFFGSGTQLSVL.

This clonotype has a count of ten or more. The rearrangement joins TRBV7-2 to TRBJ1-4, with a possible D match to TRBD1 (6 bases). The length of the CDR3 is 19 residues. The V end lost 2 bases, the J end lost 1 base, and 20 bases lay between the germline ends. Germline CDR1 SGHTA, CDR2 FQGNSA. The CDR3 bases are TGTGCCAGCAGCTTAAGCCTGATCCGTCAGGGGAGAACTAATGAAAAACTGTTTTTT. The encoded protein is CASSLSLIRQGRTNEKLFF.

This clonotype has only a few counts. The chain employs TRBV7-8 and TRBJ2-7; weak D call: TRBD2 (6 bases). Germline loops: CDR1 SGHVS, CDR2 FQNEAQ. V was trimmed by 4 bases and J by 0 bases, leaving 13 bases between them. The length of the CDR3 is 15 residues. The CDR3: CASSSGDLSSYEQYF. In DNA, the CDR3 is TGTGCCAGCAGCTCGGGGGACCTAAGCTCCTACGAGCAGTACTTC.

This chain links TRBV27 with TRBJ2-5; unclear D gene. The closer fit of TRBJ2-7 to the DNA end suggests the J call may be wrong. Germline CDR1 MNHEY, CDR2 SMNVEV (reference sequence). The length of the CDR3 is 13 residues. CDR3 residues: CASSPKAAYEQYF. CDR3 nucleotides: TGTGCCAGCAGCCCTAAGGCGGCCTACGAGCAGTACTTC.

This clonotype showed up many times. The V gene is TRBV4-3, the J gene TRBJ2-5; either TRBD1 or TRBD2 may supply D (7 bases each). The V gene lost 0 bases and the J gene lost 4 bases, with 15 bases spanning the gap. Per the germline V gene, CDR1 is LGHNA and CDR2 is YSLEER. The CDR3 runs to 16 residues. In DNA form, the CDR3 reads TGCGCCAGCAGCCAAGATAAGGGAGGGGGCGTAGAGACCCAGTACTTC. Its protein is CASSQDKGGGVETQYF.

Regarding this clonotype: One base away lies a much larger clone, so this may be a sequencing read error. The chain has TRBV5-1 and TRBJ2-1; the match to TRBD1 covers 11 bases. Trimming took 4 bases from V and 8 from J; bases not matched to a gene: 11. CDR3 length: 16 residues. Germline assignment: CDR1 SGHRS and CDR2 YFSETQ. CDR3 sequence reads: CASSPGTGGRMDEQFF. The DNA for the CDR3 is TGCGCCAGCAGCCCAGGGACAGGGGGGAGGATGGATGAGCAGTTCTTC.

This sequence joins TRBV6-2 or TRBV6-3 and TRBJ1-1, with D unresolved. CDR3 size: 14 residues. The ends were cut back, 5 bases at V and 4 bases at J, with 14 bases in the middle. CDR1 MNHEY and CDR2 SVGEGT come from the germline V gene. In DNA, the CDR3 is TGTGCCAGCAGTGCTCTTGGCGTTGTCACTGAAGCTTTCTTT. Translation gives CASSALGVVTEAFF.

The CDR3 DNA follows: TGTGCCAGCAGAACTCGAGGGGGGAGCTCCTACAATGAGCAGTACTTC. It yields the protein CASRTRGGSSYNEQYF. This chain connects TRBV6-5 to TRBJ2-1, with D perhaps assigned TRBD1 or TRBD2 (6 bases each). The J call is uncertain, as TRBJ2-7 better fits the DNA end. From germline, CDR1 is MNHEY and CDR2 SVGAGI. The CDR3 totals 16 residues.

The V call is TRBV6-2 or TRBV6-3, the J call TRBJ1-5, with D possibly TRBD1 on 6 matching bases. Germline V gene lookup returns CDR1 MNHEY and CDR2 SVGEGT. There are 14 residues in the CDR3. V dropped 6 bases and J dropped 4 bases, with 13 bases sitting between them. CDR3 sequence reads: CASSTGNRNQPQHF. The CDR3 nucleotides read TGTGCCAGCAGCACAGGGAACCGAAATCAGCCCCAGCATTTT.

The gene calls are TRBV12-3 or TRBV12-4 and TRBJ2-7, with TRBD2 identical over 9 bases. Trimming cost V 5 bases and J 0 bases; bases outside gene matches: 2. There are 14 residues in the CDR3. The CDR3 region has the DNA TGTGCCAGCAGTAAGCGGGGGGCCTCCTACGAGCAGTACTTC. Amino acid sequence: CASSKRGASYEQYF.

This clonotype was found once. The chain couples TRBV29-1 to TRBJ2-7; D is tentatively TRBD1 or TRBD2 (6 bases each). V was pared by 4 bases and J by 7 bases, with 14 bases between. Per germline, CDR1 SQVTM and CDR2 ANQGSEA. This CDR3 has 12 residues. CDR3 sequence reads: CSVVWGAREQYF. The CDR3 DNA reads TGCAGCGTTGTTTGGGGGGCGCGGGAGCAGTACTTC.